Listed here are 31 T cell receptor beta chains from one sample, sequenced in a study of CD8+CD57+ T cells in acquired aplastic anemia (dated by TCRdb to about 2018). Patients chosen for sequencing had shown expansion of CD8+CD57+ cells by flow cytometry. Sequencing was carried out with an Illumina HiSeq 2000. TCR beta VDJ combination and CDR3 sequence profiling used genomic DNA as the template. The public reads were reanalyzed by TCRdb: fastp trimming at Q25, MiXCR alignment, in-frame beta chains only. Rows matching on CDR3 protein sequence are summarized as one entry with the most common DNA and genes. The table for this sample lists about 95,000 distinct CDR3 sequences; around two thirds of them were counted only once. Approximately 65% of the sample goes to the ten largest clones. The sequenced sample consisted of sorted CD4+, CD8+, or CD8+CD57+ T cells (not recorded which) from PBMCs. These receptors originate from a human donor with aplastic anemia.

The CDR3 is CSGSDRATNYGYTF. CDR3 in DNA: TGCAGCGGGTCGGACAGGGCCACTAACTATGGCTACACCTTC. The chain is built from TRBV29-1 and TRBJ1-2, with TRBD1 matching over 8 bases. With 7 bases clipped from V and 0 bases from J, the junction kept 7 bases outside the gene matches. Germline V gene data show CDR1 as SQVTM and CDR2 as ANQGSEA. The CDR3 covers 14 residues.

V usage is TRBV7-2 and J usage is TRBJ2-7; D may be TRBD1 (8 bases). Trimming took 1 base from V and 6 from J, leaving 13 bases between them. In germline, CDR1 is SGHTA, CDR2 FQGNSA. CDR3 length equals 14 residues. CDR3 sequence (DNA): TGTGCCAGCAGCTTAGACAGGGGGGGCCTCGAGCAGTACTTC. This sequence encodes CASSLDRGGLEQYF.

This clonotype showed up just once. The chain links TRBV7-8 to TRBJ2-7; D uncertain. The CDR3 is made up of 13 amino acids. V shed 3 bases and J shed 3 bases, with 9 bases lying between them. CDR1 SGHVS and CDR2 FQNEAQ come from the germline V gene. CDR3 region: CASSFSEVYEQYF. DNA of the CDR3: TGTGCCAGCAGCTTTTCAGAAGTCTACGAGCAGTACTTC.

This clonotype was found once. This sequence joins TRBV24-1 and TRBJ1-1; 8 positions agree with TRBD1. The ends lost 4 bases at V and 1 base at J; junction bases unmatched: 10. CDR1 and CDR2 from the germline V gene are KGHDR and SFDVKD. The CDR3 length is 17 residues. As DNA, the CDR3 is TGTGCCACCAGTGACCACGGACAGGGATTGAAGAACACTGAAGCTTTCTTT. It is translated as CATSDHGQGLKNTEAFF.

The chain uses TRBV29-1 and TRBJ1-5; D is unclear. The CDR3 has 12 residues. V was clipped by 4 bases and J by 6 bases, with 10 bases between them. Germline assignment: CDR1 SQVTM and CDR2 ANQGSEA. The DNA for the CDR3 is TGCAGCGTTGGGGCCAAAGGTCAGCCCCAGCATTTT. Translated: CSVGAKGQPQHF.

V and J are TRBV11-1 and TRBJ1-6; TRBD1 matches at 7 bases. The germline CDR1 and CDR2 sequences are SGHAT and FQDESV (reference sequence). Losses at the gene ends were 7 bases for V and 7 bases for J; bases not matched to a gene: 7. The CDR3 has 14 amino acids. As DNA, the CDR3 is TGTGCCAGCACCCTTACGGGACAGAATTCACCCCTCCACTTT. It yields the protein CASTLTGQNSPLHF.

V usage is TRBV2 and J usage is TRBJ2-6; no clear D gene. The V and J ends lost 5 bases and 2 bases respectively, with 7 bases between them. The CDR3 has 14 amino acids. Germline loops: CDR1 SNHLY, CDR2 FYNNEI. The CDR3 loop reads CASSTRTGANVLTF. The CDR3 bases are TGTGCCAGCAGTACCCGGACTGGGGCCAACGTCCTGACTTTC.

This chain uses TRBV7-8 with TRBJ2-5; D gene ambiguous. The CDR3 runs to 15 residues. V was shortened by 4 bases and J by 1 base, with 13 bases between the two germline ends. CDR1 SGHVS and CDR2 FQNEAQ come from the germline V gene. CDR3 nucleotides: TGTGCCAGCAGCTCCCAACCCGGAACCCAAGAGACCCAGTACTTC. It is translated as CASSSQPGTQETQYF.

The rearrangement links TRBV20-1 to TRBJ2-1; D not resolved. CDR3 length equals 13 residues. Trimming removed 3 bases from V and 8 bases from J, with 14 bases in between. Germline loops: CDR1 DFQATT, CDR2 SNEGSKA (reference sequence). The CDR3 is CSARSSQTDEQFF. The CDR3 nucleotides read TGCAGTGCTAGGTCCAGTCAGACGGATGAGCAGTTCTTC.

This rearrangement joins TRBV20-1 to TRBJ2-3; D is possibly TRBD1 (6 bases). Germline CDR1 reads DFQATT; CDR2 reads SNEGSKA (reference sequence). The CDR3 covers 16 residues. V gave up 3 bases and J gave up 0 bases, with 16 bases separating them. For the CDR3, the DNA is TGCAGTGCTAGGACGTGGGGGCCAGGGAGCACAGATACGCAGTATTTT. Translating gives CSARTWGPGSTDTQYF.

The chain is built from TRBV5-8 and TRBJ1-1; D is ambiguous. The ends were cut back, 4 bases at V and 0 bases at J, with 13 bases in the middle. Germline CDR1 and CDR2: SGHTS and YDEGEE. The CDR3 totals 15 residues. CDR3 bases: TGTGCCAGCAGCCTCCCCGGACGCATGAACACTGAAGCTTTCTTT. It yields the protein CASSLPGRMNTEAFF. The complete variable domain, with remaining parts taken from reference TRBV5-8 and TRBJ1-1, reads EAGVTQSPTHLIKTRGQQATLRCSPISGHTSVYWYQQALGLGLQFLLWYDEGEERNRGNFPPRFSGRQFPNYSSELNVNALELEDSALYLCASSLPGRMNTEAFFGQGTRLTVV.

The CDR3 loop is CASSLGSDRAGNTIYF. CDR3 in DNA: TGTGCCAGCAGCTTGGGATCGGACAGGGCTGGAAACACCATATATTTT. The chain joins TRBV5-6 to TRBJ1-3; TRBD1 agrees at 8 bases. V lost 0 bases, J lost 2 bases, and 4 bases stayed unmatched. Germline-derived CDR1 and CDR2 are SGHDT and YYEEEE. This CDR3 contains 16 residues.

The J gene is TRBJ2-1, the V gene TRBV12-5, with 10 positions matching TRBD2. CDR1 and CDR2 (germline): LGHNT, FRNRAP. With V trimmed by 6 bases and J by 4 bases, 0 bases remained unmatched. This CDR3 has 13 residues. CDR3 bases: TGTGCTAGTGGAGCGGGGGGGTACAATGAGCAGTTCTTC. The encoded protein is CASGAGGYNEQFF. Drawing the rest from reference TRBV12-5 and TRBJ2-1, the complete variable domain is DARVTQTPRHKVTEMGQEVTMRCQPILGHNTVFWYRQTMMQGLELLAYFRNRAPLDDSGMPKDRFSAEMPDATLATLKIQPSEPRDSAVYFCASGAGGYNEQFFGPGTRLTVL.

The chain combines TRBV19 with TRBJ2-3; TRBD2 matches at 9 bases. Per the germline V gene, CDR1 is LNHDA and CDR2 is SQIVND (reference sequence). This CDR3 contains 14 residues. The J segment lost 4 bases and the V segment lost 8 bases, leaving 7 bases of the junction unmatched. The chain's CDR3 is CASGFSGSPDTQYF. For the CDR3, the DNA is TGTGCCAGTGGATTTAGCGGGAGCCCAGATACGCAGTATTTT.

This chain joins TRBV24-1 and TRBJ2-2; TRBD1 agrees at 10 bases. V was pared by 0 bases and J by 0 bases, with 0 bases of the junction left unmatched. The V gene's germline CDR1 is KGHDR and CDR2 SFDVKD. This CDR3 has 17 residues. CDR3 nucleotides: TGTGCCACCAGTGATTTGGGACAGGGGGCGAACACCGGGGAGCTGTTTTTT. Its protein is CATSDLGQGANTGELFF.

The table lists this clonotype with a few counts. The V and J genes are TRBV7-9 and TRBJ1-2; tentatively, D is TRBD1 (5 bases). V lost 4 bases to trimming and J lost 5 bases, with 11 bases between them. This CDR3 spans 13 amino acids. The germline gives CDR1 SEHNR, CDR2 FQNEAQ (reference sequence). CDR3 in amino acids: CASSYSTVYGYTF. CDR3 nucleotides: TGTGCCAGCAGCTACTCGACAGTTTATGGCTACACCTTC.

This clonotype was seen just once. Compared with germline, one end of the junction differs, possibly owing to a read error. The chain uses TRBV7-8 and TRBJ1-2, with 9 bases aligning to TRBD1. The germline V gene encodes CDR1 SGHVS and CDR2 FQNEAQ. CDR3 length equals 15 residues. The CDR3 here is CACSLSGTGRNGYTF. The CDR3 coding sequence is TGTGCCTGCAGCCTATCCGGGACAGGGCGCAATGGCTACACCTTC.

The chain employs TRBV2 and TRBJ1-1; D may be TRBD1 (6 bases). Germline V lookup: CDR1 SNHLY, CDR2 FYNNEI. The CDR3 is made up of 14 amino acids. V gave up 5 bases and J gave up 0 bases, with 10 bases separating them. CDR3: CASSQDSLNTEAFF. CDR3 bases: TGTGCCAGCAGTCAGGACAGTCTGAACACTGAAGCTTTCTTT.

The J gene is TRBJ2-1, the V gene TRBV29-1; the match to TRBD2 covers 8 bases. This CDR3 is 13 amino acids long. The trim removed 8 bases at V and 5 bases at J, leaving 8 bases unmatched. Germline V gene sequence: CDR1 SQVTM, CDR2 ANQGSEA. The CDR3 protein is CSLEAGDNNEQFF. CDR3 in DNA: TGCAGCTTAGAAGCGGGAGATAACAATGAGCAGTTCTTC.

The rearrangement uses TRBV20-1 and TRBJ2-7, with TRBD1 identical over 9 bases. CDR3 size: 10 residues. Per germline, CDR1 DFQATT and CDR2 SNEGSKA (reference sequence). Trimming cost V 5 bases and J 11 bases; bases outside gene matches: 4. CDR3 region: CSAQRDREYF. Written as DNA, the CDR3 is TGCAGTGCTCAGCGGGACAGGGAGTACTTC.

The gene calls are TRBV20-1 and TRBJ2-7, with 7 bases matching TRBD2. Germline values: CDR1 DFQATT, CDR2 SNEGSKA (reference sequence). V lost 3 bases and J lost 2; bases outside the gene matches: 7. The CDR3 consists of 14 residues. DNA for the CDR3: TGCAGTGCTAGCCTGGGGGGGGAGACCTACGAGCAGTACTTC. This translates into CSASLGGETYEQYF.

The chain employs TRBV20-1 and TRBJ1-4, with D possibly TRBD1 on 6 matching bases. Germline loops: CDR1 DFQATT, CDR2 SNEGSKA (reference sequence). The CDR3 consists of 13 residues. The CDR3 loop is CAGSSGGGEKLFF. CDR3 bases: TGCGCCGGGTCTTCCGGGGGCGGGGAAAAACTGTTTTTT.

The rearrangement uses TRBV4-1 and TRBJ2-7, with D maybe TRBD1 (6 bases). The CDR3 spans 15 residues. Germline V gives CDR1 MGHRA, CDR2 YSYEKL. V lost 1 base and J 5 bases, leaving 15 bases between the germline ends. Here the CDR3 DNA reads TGCGCCAGCAGCCAAGCCCCCGACAGGATCCACGAGCAGTACTTC. It is translated as CASSQAPDRIHEQYF.

The V gene is TRBV7-9, the J gene TRBJ2-5; D unclear. TRBJ2-7 explains the end of the DNA better; the J call may be wrong. CDR3 size: 13 residues. Per germline, CDR1 SEHNR and CDR2 FQNEAQ (reference sequence). CDR3 loop: CASSLSRVNEQYF. In DNA form, the CDR3 reads TGTGCCAGCAGCTTATCTAGGGTTAACGAGCAGTACTTC.

This clonotype was detected a few times. The V and J genes are TRBV6-1 and TRBJ2-2; D not certain. Trimming took 0 bases from V and 1 from J, leaving 0 bases between them. The CDR3 is made up of 13 amino acids. Germline assignment: CDR1 MNHNS and CDR2 SASEGT. This CDR3 is CASSEANTGELFF. The CDR3 coding sequence is TGTGCCAGCAGTGAAGCGAACACCGGGGAGCTGTTTTTT.

CDR3 sequence (DNA): TGTGCCAGCCCCGACGGGGTAGACACTGAAGCTTTCTTT. Residues: CASPDGVDTEAFF. The chain has TRBV7-9 and TRBJ1-1; D remains ambiguous. V dropped 8 bases and J dropped 3 bases, with 13 bases sitting between them. The germline V gene has CDR1 SEHNR and CDR2 FQNEAQ (reference sequence). The CDR3 extends over 13 amino acids. Looking up the rest from reference TRBV7-9 and TRBJ1-1 gives the full variable domain: DTGVSQNPRHKITKRGQNVTFRCDPISEHNRLYWYRQTLGQGPEFLTYFQNEAQLEKSRLLSDRFSAERPKGSFSTLEIQRTEQGDSAMYLCASPDGVDTEAFFGQGTRLTVV.

The chain employs TRBV7-8 and TRBJ2-7; D unclear. With 1 base removed from V and 9 bases from J, the gap between germline ends came to 16 bases. This CDR3 is built from 14 residues. Germline V gene lookup returns CDR1 SGHVS and CDR2 FQNEAQ. CDR3 sequence (DNA): TGTGCCAGCAGCTTAGTTCCTACGGAAACGGGGCAGTACTTC. Translation: CASSLVPTETGQYF.

This chain links TRBV29-1 with TRBJ2-3, with D possibly being TRBD2 (5 bases). This CDR3 has 12 residues. V lost 6 bases, J lost 1 base, and 8 bases lay in between. The germline V gene has CDR1 SQVTM and CDR2 ANQGSEA. The CDR3 loop is CSVEAGTDTQYF. The CDR3 region has the DNA TGCAGCGTGGAGGCGGGCACAGATACGCAGTATTTT.

The chain employs TRBV7-8 and TRBJ2-7; D remains unclear. This CDR3 has 12 residues. The germline gives CDR1 SGHVS, CDR2 FQNEAQ. Trimming pared 4 bases from V and 6 bases from J, leaving 10 bases between. The CDR3 DNA is TGTGCCAGCAGCTACGACGTAGGCGAGCAGTACTTC. Residues: CASSYDVGEQYF. The variable domain in full, with the rest retrieved from reference TRBV7-8 and TRBJ2-7, is GAGVSQSPRYKVAKRGQDVALRCDPISGHVSLFWYQQALGQGPEFLTYFQNEAQLDKSGLPSDRFFAERPEGSVSTLKIQRTQQEDSAVYLCASSYDVGEQYFGPGTRLTVT.

The rearrangement uses TRBV11-3 and TRBJ2-7, with D perhaps TRBD2 (7 bases). The germline V gene encodes CDR1 SGHNT and CDR2 YENEEA. This CDR3 has 15 residues. V was cut by 5 bases and J by 6 bases, with 20 bases left in between. The CDR3 DNA follows: TGTGCCAGCAGCGCCCACCCGGGGGGAGGGGGCGAGCAGTACTTC. It codes for CASSAHPGGGGEQYF. Looking up the rest from reference TRBV11-3 and TRBJ2-7 gives the full variable domain: EAGVVQSPRYKIIEKKQPVAFWCNPISGHNTLYWYLQNLGQGPELLIRYENEEAVDDSQLPKDRFSAERLKGVDSTLKIQPAELGDSAVYLCASSAHPGGGGEQYFGPGTRLTVT.

The count of this clonotype is one. The chain couples TRBV19 to TRBJ2-7; D remains ambiguous. Trimming stripped 3 bases from V and 2 bases from J, with 5 bases between. Germline CDR1 LNHDA, CDR2 SQIVND (reference sequence). The CDR3 consists of 12 residues. CDR3 bases: TGTGCCAGTAGTATCGGAACCTACGAGCAGTACTTC. Its translation is CASSIGTYEQYF.